The T cell receptor (beta chain) under discussion was sequenced for a study of T cell clones after liver transplantation. Germline CDR1 KGHSH, CDR2 LQKENI. V lost 3 bases and J lost 7, with 13 bases in between. The CDR3 runs 14 residues. Produced via immunoSEQ multiplex PCR; TCRdb's table is partial and in-frame only. The profile shows under 150,000 clones, approximately 90% of them singletons. The chain employs TRBV18 and TRBJ2-1, with a weak D call TRBD2 (6 bases). The sequence came from a human patient who received a liver transplant. The graft donor may account for some of the T cells. Sequencing used CD4+ T cells from blood, obtained 12 months after liver transplant. The CDR3 sequence: CASSPAGGANEQFF. DNA for the CDR3: TGTGCCAGCTCACCCGCCGGCGGGGCAAATGAGCAGTTCTTC.